These T cell receptor beta chains were read from a single sample in a study of CD8+ T cells in alopecia areata. Repertoires were generated with immunoSEQ multiplex PCR, while TCRdb's copy carries only in-frame clones and drops some. The table includes about 200,000 clones, roughly three fifths detected once. The sample here was CD4+ T cells sorted from blood, taken at approximately week 50, from a patient treated with tofacitinib. These receptors all come from a human donor with alopecia areata. CDR3s include the opening cysteine and the closing phenylalanine or tryptophan. The D gene is left open where the match is weak. Clone sizes are given selectively: once, few, many, or a class where the clone is expanded.

j_gene: TRBJ2-6; abundance: .; v_gene: TRBV15; d_gene: .; CDR3aa: CATSRPSGPGANVLTF; CDR3nt: TGTGCCACCAGCCGGCCTTCAGGGCCAGGGGCCAACGTCCTGACTTTC
j_gene: TRBJ2-1; abundance: .; v_gene: TRBV7-3; d_gene: .; CDR3aa: CASSLQRNNEQFF; CDR3nt: TGTGCCAGCAGCTTACAACGGAACAATGAGCAGTTCTTC
j_gene: TRBJ2-7; abundance: .; v_gene: TRBV29-1; d_gene: .; CDR3aa: CSVEDRSYEQYF; CDR3nt: TGCAGCGTCGAGGACAGATCCTACGAGCAGTACTTC
j_gene: TRBJ2-3; abundance: .; v_gene: TRBV9; d_gene: TRBD2; CDR3aa: CASVSTSGGTDTQYF; CDR3nt: TGTGCCAGCGTGAGTACTAGCGGCGGCACAGATACGCAGTATTTT
j_gene: TRBJ1-2; abundance: .; v_gene: TRBV2; d_gene: .; CDR3aa: CASSIQQGYGYTF; CDR3nt: TGTGCCAGCAGTATCCAGCAGGGCTATGGCTACACCTTC
j_gene: TRBJ2-3; abundance: .; v_gene: TRBV4-3; d_gene: TRBD2; CDR3aa: CASSQVLSSGGTDTQYF; CDR3nt: TGCGCCAGCAGCCAAGTGTTGTCTAGCGGGGGCACAGATACGCAGTATTTT
j_gene: TRBJ2-3; abundance: once; v_gene: TRBV4-3; d_gene: .; CDR3aa: CASSPGGLTDTQYF; CDR3nt: TGCGCCAGCAGCCCCGGGGGGCTGACAGATACGCAGTATTTT
j_gene: TRBJ1-2; abundance: once; v_gene: TRBV4-3; d_gene: .; CDR3aa: CASSQEYANYGYTF; CDR3nt: TGCGCCAGCAGCCAAGAGTACGCTAACTATGGCTACACCTTC
j_gene: TRBJ2-7; abundance: .; v_gene: TRBV2; d_gene: TRBD1; CDR3aa: CASGTADEQYF; CDR3nt: TGTGCCAGCGGGACAGCTGACGAGCAGTACTTC
j_gene: TRBJ2-7; abundance: .; v_gene: TRBV10-1; d_gene: .; CDR3aa: CASPPYEQYF; CDR3nt: TGCGCCAGCCCCCCCTACGAGCAGTACTTC
j_gene: TRBJ2-7; abundance: .; v_gene: TRBV29-1; d_gene: TRBD1; CDR3aa: CSAGQGAIYEQYF; CDR3nt: TGCAGCGCCGGACAGGGGGCCATCTACGAGCAGTACTTC
j_gene: TRBJ2-2; abundance: .; v_gene: TRBV19; d_gene: .; CDR3aa: CASSIRRWQANTGELFF; CDR3nt: TGTGCCAGTAGTATAAGACGCTGGCAGGCGAACACCGGGGAGCTGTTTTTT
j_gene: TRBJ1-2; abundance: once; v_gene: TRBV29-1; d_gene: .; CDR3aa: CSVEIISHYTF; CDR3nt: TGCAGCGTTGAAATAATTTCTCACTACACCTTC
j_gene: TRBJ2-7; abundance: .; v_gene: TRBV27; d_gene: .; CDR3aa: CASSRWGRVVEQYF; CDR3nt: TGTGCCAGCAGCCGTTGGGGCAGGGTAGTCGAGCAGTACTTC
j_gene: TRBJ1-2; abundance: once; v_gene: TRBV5-1; d_gene: TRBD1; CDR3aa: CASSQDRDRYGYTF; CDR3nt: TGCGCCAGCAGCCAGGACAGGGACCGCTATGGCTACACCTTC
j_gene: TRBJ1-2; abundance: .; v_gene: TRBV5-6; d_gene: .; CDR3aa: CASSQGRNYGYTF; CDR3nt: TGTGCCAGCAGCCAGGGGCGTAACTATGGCTACACCTTC
j_gene: TRBJ2-3; abundance: .; v_gene: TRBV27; d_gene: .; CDR3aa: CASRDGYRPPSF; CDR3nt: TGTGCCAGCAGGGATGGCTACCGACCGCCCTCTTTT
j_gene: TRBJ1-1; abundance: few; v_gene: TRBV29-1; d_gene: TRBD1; CDR3aa: CSVETTGTNTEAFF; CDR3nt: TGCAGCGTCGAAACGACAGGGACCAACACTGAAGCTTTCTTT
j_gene: TRBJ1-2; abundance: .; v_gene: TRBV30; d_gene: .; CDR3aa: CTFQGSGGYTF; CDR3nt: TGTACCTTTCAGGGGTCCGGTGGCTACACCTTC
j_gene: TRBJ2-7; abundance: .; v_gene: TRBV6-5; d_gene: .; CDR3aa: CASSYSRLTGTYEQYF; CDR3nt: TGTGCCAGCAGTTACTCGAGATTGACAGGTACCTACGAGCAGTACTTC
j_gene: TRBJ1-6; abundance: .; v_gene: TRBV5-1; d_gene: .; CDR3aa: CASSLGQFRTSPLHF; CDR3nt: TGCGCCAGCAGCTTGGGGCAGTTTAGGACTTCACCCCTCCACTTT
j_gene: TRBJ1-1; abundance: once; v_gene: TRBV30; d_gene: .; CDR3aa: CAWSVLERQNTEAFF; CDR3nt: TGTGCCTGGAGTGTACTGGAGAGACAGAACACTGAAGCTTTCTTT
j_gene: TRBJ1-1; abundance: .; v_gene: TRBV19; d_gene: .; CDR3aa: CASSMGSNTEAFF; CDR3nt: TGTGCCAGTAGTATGGGTTCGAACACTGAAGCTTTCTTT
j_gene: TRBJ1-1; abundance: few; v_gene: TRBV2; d_gene: TRBD1; CDR3aa: CASRVDRGSVFF; CDR3nt: TGTGCCAGCAGAGTGGACAGGGGGAGTGTTTTCTTT
j_gene: TRBJ2-5; abundance: .; v_gene: TRBV29-1; d_gene: .; CDR3aa: CSVREETQYF; CDR3nt: TGCAGCGTTAGGGAAGAGACCCAGTACTTC
j_gene: TRBJ2-1; abundance: few; v_gene: TRBV29-1; d_gene: .; CDR3aa: CSVGEGDFTNEQFF; CDR3nt: TGCAGCGTTGGTGAGGGGGACTTCACCAATGAGCAGTTCTTC
j_gene: TRBJ2-5; abundance: .; v_gene: TRBV27; d_gene: TRBD2; CDR3aa: CASNWRGGRGTQYF; CDR3nt: TGTGCCAGCAATTGGCGGGGGGGCCGTGGGACCCAGTACTTC
j_gene: TRBJ2-1; abundance: .; v_gene: TRBV5-6; d_gene: TRBD1; CDR3aa: CASSETGNNEQFF; CDR3nt: TGTGCCAGCAGCGAGACAGGGAACAATGAGCAGTTCTTC
j_gene: TRBJ2-2; abundance: .; v_gene: TRBV2; d_gene: TRBD2; CDR3aa: CASSPGLAGGFGELFF; CDR3nt: TGTGCCAGCAGCCCTGGGCTAGCGGGGGGTTTCGGGGAGCTGTTTTTT
j_gene: TRBJ1-1; abundance: .; v_gene: TRBV11-2; d_gene: .; CDR3aa: CASSLSFLDTEAFF; CDR3nt: TGTGCCAGCAGCCTATCGTTCCTAGACACTGAAGCTTTCTTT
j_gene: TRBJ1-4; abundance: few; v_gene: TRBV4-3; d_gene: .; CDR3aa: CASSQDPAGGRSEKLFF; CDR3nt: TGCGCCAGCAGCCAAGATCCCGCCGGGGGGCGGTCTGAAAAACTGTTTTTT
j_gene: TRBJ1-2; abundance: .; v_gene: TRBV30; d_gene: .; CDR3aa: CAWSHRVDYGYTF; CDR3nt: TGTGCCTGGAGTCACAGGGTAGACTATGGCTACACCTTC